These 7 T cell receptor beta chains share one sample of origin, sequenced in a study of blood T cell repertoires in COVID-19. Repertoires were generated with immunoSEQ multiplex PCR, while TCRdb's copy carries only in-frame clones and drops some. The repertoire holds 150,000 to 200,000 clones, with 88% as singletons. The specimen was peripheral blood. These receptors originate from a man aged 40-49 years with active or convalescent COVID-19.

This chain links TRBV19 with TRBJ1-6; 7 bases fit TRBD1. From germline, CDR1 is LNHDA and CDR2 SQIVND (reference sequence). The CDR3 covers 15 residues. Losses at the gene ends were 4 bases for V and 4 bases for J; bases not matched to a gene: 4. The CDR3 DNA reads as TGTGCCAGTAGTAATCCGGGACAGTATAATTCACCCCTCCACTTT. It specifies CASSNPGQYNSPLHF.

The rearrangement links TRBV29-1 to TRBJ2-2; perhaps TRBD1 as D (6 bases). The CDR3 spans 14 residues. V lost 6 bases and J lost 1, with 12 bases in between. Looked up from germline, CDR1 is SQVTM and CDR2 is ANQGSEA. CDR3 amino acids: CSVPTGENTGELFF. The CDR3 DNA reads as TGCAGCGTGCCGACAGGAGAGAACACCGGGGAGCTGTTTTTT.

The CDR3 spells CASSSRRGGITDTQYF. The CDR3 nucleotides are TGTGCCAGCAGCAGCCGCCGGGGGGGAATCACAGATACGCAGTATTTT. The chain recombines TRBV11-2 with TRBJ2-3; 8 bases fit TRBD2. CDR1 and CDR2 (germline): SGHAT, FQNNGV. The CDR3 contains 16 residues. Germline trimming cut 5 bases from V and 2 bases from J; bases unmatched to any gene: 9.

The rearrangement joins TRBV6-2 or TRBV6-3 to TRBJ2-7, with 7 bases aligning to TRBD1. CDR3 length: 17 amino acids. CDR1 and CDR2 (germline): MNHEY, SVGEGT. V gave up 2 bases and J gave up 2 bases; unmatched junction bases: 12. CDR3 sequence: CASSYPTGQAGAYEQYF. The CDR3 nucleotides are TGTGCCAGCAGTTACCCAACAGGACAGGCCGGGGCCTACGAGCAGTACTTC.

For the CDR3, the DNA is TGTGCCACCGGACAGGGGTTCCCTGAAGCTTTCTTT. Translated, it gives CATGQGFPEAFF. The V gene is TRBV10-3, the J gene TRBJ1-1; TRBD1 aligns across 9 bases. Germline loops: CDR1 ENHRY, CDR2 SYGVKD. The CDR3 totals 12 residues. The V gene end was trimmed by 10 bases and the J gene end by 6 bases; junction bases not matched to a gene: 6.

V and J are TRBV18 and TRBJ1-2, with 7 bases that match TRBD1. Germline CDR1 is KGHSH and CDR2 is LQKENI. The CDR3 is 14 residues long. Trimming at V came to 6 bases and at J to 6 bases, leaving 10 bases not matched to a gene. CDR3 nucleotide sequence: TGTGCCAGCTCGCCTTTGGGGACAGACCATGGCTACACCTTC. Its protein product is CASSPLGTDHGYTF. Full variable domain (remainder filled in from reference TRBV18 and TRBJ1-2): NAGVMQNPRHLVRRRGQEARLRCSPMKGHSHVYWYRQLPEEGLKFMVYLQKENIIDESGMPKERFSAEFPKEGPSILRIQQVVRGDSAAYFCASSPLGTDHGYTFGSGTRLTVV.

There are a few counts of this clone. J is TRBJ2-3 and V is TRBV29-1; 8 bases line up with TRBD1. The CDR3 contains 14 residues. Losses at the gene ends were 8 bases for V and 1 base for J; bases not matched to a gene: 8. CDR1 and CDR2 (germline): SQVTM, ANQGSEA. The CDR3 is CSTPGTGGTDTQYF. The CDR3 DNA sequence: TGCAGCACACCCGGGACAGGTGGCACAGATACGCAGTATTTT.